This entry concerns a single T cell receptor (beta chain). Its antigen is undetermined. The data belong to a study of shared clonotypes between healthy human individuals. As processed by the authors: Because ImmunoSEQ provided only junction sequences with no quality scores, the filtering differed. The data were produced by immunoSEQ multiplex PCR, yet TCRdb's version contains in-frame clones alone and is incomplete. The V and J calls and clone size are taken from that table; D and trimming were inferred from the DNA. The data hold about 2.3 million clones, with over 90% observed a single time. The CDR3 runs to 14 residues. The germline V gene has CDR1 MNHNY and CDR2 SVGAGI (reference sequence). V was clipped by 6 bases and J by 3 bases; unmatched bases: 7. The authors divided CD4+ cells into CD45RA+ naive and CD45RA-negative memory subsets. General study points: A reduction in generation probabilities was seen for non-shared clonotypes relative to those shared by all four donors. In this cohort, only blood was sampled, and tissue repertoires likely differ.

The rearrangement joins TRBV6-6 to TRBJ2-5; 7 positions agree with TRBD2. Specimen: naive CD4+ T cells from PBMCs. Subset specified: CD45RA+ positively selected. This receptor was obtained from a man aged 18 to 35 in good health. Some clones in this sample may be carry-over from other donors' samples. The CDR3 DNA reads as TGTGCCAGCAGAAACGCGGGGGTAAAAGAGACCCAGTACTTC. Encoded protein: CASRNAGVKETQYF.